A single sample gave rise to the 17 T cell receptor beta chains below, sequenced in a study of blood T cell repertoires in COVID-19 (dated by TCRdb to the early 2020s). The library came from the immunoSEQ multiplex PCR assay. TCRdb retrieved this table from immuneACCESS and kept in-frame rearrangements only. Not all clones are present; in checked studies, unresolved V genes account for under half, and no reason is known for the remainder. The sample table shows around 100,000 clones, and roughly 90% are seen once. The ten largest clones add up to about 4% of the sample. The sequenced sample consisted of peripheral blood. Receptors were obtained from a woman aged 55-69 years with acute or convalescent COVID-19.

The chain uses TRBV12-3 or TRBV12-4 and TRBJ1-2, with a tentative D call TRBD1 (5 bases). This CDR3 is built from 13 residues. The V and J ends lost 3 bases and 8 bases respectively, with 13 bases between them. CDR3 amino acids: CASSLQGLRGYTF. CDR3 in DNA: TGTGCCAGCAGTTTGCAGGGACTCAGGGGCTACACCTTC.

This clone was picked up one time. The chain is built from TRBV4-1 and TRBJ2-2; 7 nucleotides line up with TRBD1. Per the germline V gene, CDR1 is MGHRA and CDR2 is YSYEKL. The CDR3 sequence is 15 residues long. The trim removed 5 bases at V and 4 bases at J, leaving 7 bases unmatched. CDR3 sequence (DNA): TGCGCCAGCAGCACCGGGACAGTATCCACCGGGGAGCTGTTTTTT. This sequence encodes CASSTGTVSTGELFF.

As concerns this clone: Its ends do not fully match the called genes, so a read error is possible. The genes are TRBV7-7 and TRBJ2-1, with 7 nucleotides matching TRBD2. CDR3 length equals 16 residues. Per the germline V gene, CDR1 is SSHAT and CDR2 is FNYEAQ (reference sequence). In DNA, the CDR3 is TGTGCTAGCAGTCCCGGGGTAGCGGGCCTATACAATGAGCAGTTCTTC. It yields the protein CASSPGVAGLYNEQFF.

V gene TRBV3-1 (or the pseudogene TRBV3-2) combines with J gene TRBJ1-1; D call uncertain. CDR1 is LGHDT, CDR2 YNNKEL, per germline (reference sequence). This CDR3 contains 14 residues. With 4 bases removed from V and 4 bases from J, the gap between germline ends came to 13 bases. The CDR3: CASSPERVATEAFF. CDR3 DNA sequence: TGTGCCAGCAGCCCAGAGAGGGTTGCCACTGAAGCTTTCTTT.

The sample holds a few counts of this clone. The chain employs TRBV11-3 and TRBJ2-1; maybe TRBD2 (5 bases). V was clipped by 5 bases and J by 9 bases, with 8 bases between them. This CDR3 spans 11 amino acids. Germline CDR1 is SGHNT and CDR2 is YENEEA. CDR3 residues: CASSGGGEQFF. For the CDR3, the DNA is TGTGCCAGCAGCGGAGGCGGTGAGCAGTTCTTC.

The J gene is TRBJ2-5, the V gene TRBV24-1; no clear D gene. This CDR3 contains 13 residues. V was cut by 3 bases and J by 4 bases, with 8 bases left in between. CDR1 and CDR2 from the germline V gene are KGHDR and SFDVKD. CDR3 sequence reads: CATSDTAVETQYF. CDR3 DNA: TGTGCCACCAGTGATACAGCCGTAGAGACCCAGTACTTC.

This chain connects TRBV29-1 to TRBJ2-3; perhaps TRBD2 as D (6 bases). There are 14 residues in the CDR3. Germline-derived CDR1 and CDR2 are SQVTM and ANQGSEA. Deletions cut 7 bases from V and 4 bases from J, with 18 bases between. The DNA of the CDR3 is TGCAGCGCCAGTCGGGGAGGTCGCCCAGATACGCAGTATTTT. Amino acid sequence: CSASRGGRPDTQYF.

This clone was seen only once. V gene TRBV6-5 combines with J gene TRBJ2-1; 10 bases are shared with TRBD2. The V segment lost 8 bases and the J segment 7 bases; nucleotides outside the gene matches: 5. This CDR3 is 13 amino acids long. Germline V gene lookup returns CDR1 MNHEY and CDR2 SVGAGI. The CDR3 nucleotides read TGTGCCAGCGCTAGCGGGAGTAAAAATGAGCAGTTCTTC. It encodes CASASGSKNEQFF.

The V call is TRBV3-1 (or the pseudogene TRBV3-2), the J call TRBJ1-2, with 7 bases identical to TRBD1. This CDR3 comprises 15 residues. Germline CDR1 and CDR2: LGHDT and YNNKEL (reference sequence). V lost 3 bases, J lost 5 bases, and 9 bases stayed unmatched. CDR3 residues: CASSHPGQISYGYTF. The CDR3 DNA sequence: TGTGCCAGCAGCCACCCGGGACAGATCTCTTATGGCTACACCTTC.

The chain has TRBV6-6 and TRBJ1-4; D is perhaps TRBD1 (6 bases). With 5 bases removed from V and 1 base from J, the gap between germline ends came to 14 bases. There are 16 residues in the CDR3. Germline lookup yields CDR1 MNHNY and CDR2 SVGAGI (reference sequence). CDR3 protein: CASSNRDTRTNEKLFF. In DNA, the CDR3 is TGTGCCAGCAGTAACCGGGACACTCGAACTAATGAAAAACTGTTTTTT.

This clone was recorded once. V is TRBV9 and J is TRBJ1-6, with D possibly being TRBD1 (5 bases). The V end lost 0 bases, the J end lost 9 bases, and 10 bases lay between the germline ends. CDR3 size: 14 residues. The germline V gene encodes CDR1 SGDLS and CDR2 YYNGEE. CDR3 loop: CASSVEGRRSPLHF. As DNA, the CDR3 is TGTGCCAGCAGCGTAGAGGGGCGCCGTTCACCCCTCCACTTT.

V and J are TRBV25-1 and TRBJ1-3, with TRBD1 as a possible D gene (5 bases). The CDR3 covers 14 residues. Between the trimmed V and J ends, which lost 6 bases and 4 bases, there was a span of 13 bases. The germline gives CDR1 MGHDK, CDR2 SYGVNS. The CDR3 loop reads CASRGQGPGNTIYF. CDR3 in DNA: TGTGCCAGCAGAGGCCAGGGCCCAGGAAACACCATATATTTT.

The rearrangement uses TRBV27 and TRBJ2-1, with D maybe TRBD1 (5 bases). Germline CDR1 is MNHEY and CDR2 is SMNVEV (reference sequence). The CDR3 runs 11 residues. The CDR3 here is CASTGYNEQFF. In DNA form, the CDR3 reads TGTGCTTCAACAGGATACAATGAGCAGTTCTTC.

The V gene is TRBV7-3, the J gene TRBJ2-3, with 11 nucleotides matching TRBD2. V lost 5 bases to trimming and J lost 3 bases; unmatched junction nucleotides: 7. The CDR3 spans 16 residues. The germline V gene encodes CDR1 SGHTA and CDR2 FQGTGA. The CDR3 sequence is CASSPSSGRRTDTQYF. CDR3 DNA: TGTGCCAGCAGCCCCTCTAGCGGGAGGCGGACAGATACGCAGTATTTT.

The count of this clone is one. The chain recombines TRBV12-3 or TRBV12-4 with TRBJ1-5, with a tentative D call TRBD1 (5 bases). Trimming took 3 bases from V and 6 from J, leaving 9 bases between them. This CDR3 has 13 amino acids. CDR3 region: CASSFGGIQPQHF. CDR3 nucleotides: TGTGCCAGCAGTTTCGGGGGGATTCAGCCCCAGCATTTT.

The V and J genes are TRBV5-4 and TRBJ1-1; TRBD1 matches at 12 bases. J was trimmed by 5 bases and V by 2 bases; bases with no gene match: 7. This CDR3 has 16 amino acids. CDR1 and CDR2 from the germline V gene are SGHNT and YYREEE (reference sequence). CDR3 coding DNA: TGTGCCAGCAGCTTAGGCGGGACAGGGGGCGGGACTGAAGCTTTCTTT. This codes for CASSLGGTGGGTEAFF. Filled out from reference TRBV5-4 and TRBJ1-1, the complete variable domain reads ETGVTQSPTHLIKTRGQQVTLRCSSQSGHNTVSWYQQALGQGPQFIFQYYREEENGRGNFPPRFSGLQFPNYSSELNVNALELDDSALYLCASSLGGTGGGTEAFFGQGTRLTVV.

CDR3 region: CASSPRNRATNEKLFF. CDR3 sequence (DNA): TGTGCCAGCTCACCTAGGAACAGAGCAACTAATGAAAAACTGTTTTTT. The genes are TRBV18 and TRBJ1-4; D gene ambiguous. The CDR3 has 16 amino acids. CDR1 is KGHSH and CDR2 is LQKENI in the germline V gene. V lost 3 bases and J 0 bases, leaving 11 bases between the germline ends.